The T cell receptor beta chain described here comes from a study of response to subunit inactivated influenza vaccine. General study findings and limits: New T cells are recruited in small numbers by each seasonal influenza vaccination, according to the authors' suggestion.

Per germline, CDR1 SGDLS and CDR2 YYNGEE. The CDR3 has 16 amino acids. The junction had 11 bases not matched to a gene; V was cut back by 0 bases and J by 8 bases. A single record per CDR3 protein comes from TCRdb applying MiXCR to the RT-PCR reads. The sample consists of around 790,000 distinct CDR3 sequences, roughly 20% of them appearing once. As regards this clonotype: The antigen is undetermined.

This clonotype was sampled from a man aged 45-65 years who received an inactivated influenza vaccine. The chain uses TRBV9 and TRBJ2-1; 7 bases map to TRBD2. The sequencing here drew on PBMCs from blood, taken less than 6 days after vaccination. CDR3 nucleotide sequence: TGTGCCAGCAGCGTAGTTGGGCTAGCGGTCTGGGATGAGCAGTTCTTC. As protein: CASSVVGLAVWDEQFF.